This T cell receptor (beta chain) was obtained from a study of healthy donors' naive CD4 and CD8 T cells. Findings and caveats of the study: Chains were not paired, since alpha and beta were sequenced in bulk. Naive CD4+ and CD8+ cells reportedly differed in usage of most V and J genes.

Looked up from germline, CDR1 is DFQATT and CDR2 is SNEGSKA (reference sequence). The ends were cut back, 5 bases at V and 9 bases at J, with 14 bases in the middle. CDR3 size: 12 residues. TCR libraries were built from about 0.55 ug of total RNA by linear amplification. Under the authors' procedure: 5 healthy donors contributed 60,000 to 80,000 sequenced TCR alpha transcripts. TCRdb recomputed calls from the reads with MiXCR, one row per CDR3 protein. The V and J calls shown here were made by TCRdb, not taken from the authors' results. The sample consists of approximately 180,000 distinct CDR3 sequences, around three quarters of them appearing once. Naive CD4+ cells were sorted as CD4+CD8-CD45RO-CD45RA+; naive CD8+ as CD8+CD4-CD45RA+CD27bright. Concerning this clonotype: Its matching antigen is unknown.

This sequence joins TRBV20-1 and TRBJ2-4; a possible D gene is TRBD1 (6 bases). This receptor was taken from a pool of human donors in good health; the sample pools cells from several healthy donors. Material for sequencing was naive CD4+ and CD8+ T cells sorted from blood, pooled from several donors. The CDR3 loop is CSARNRATIQYF. For the CDR3, the DNA is TGCAGTGCTCGAAACAGGGCGACCATTCAGTACTTC.